These 5 T cell receptor beta chains were all obtained from the same sample, sequenced in a study of blood T cell repertoires in COVID-19. TCRdb keeps only in-frame clones here, not all; method: immunoSEQ multiplex PCR. The repertoire consists of about 100,000 clones, with 65% to 90% occurring once and the leading ten covering approximately 2.5%. Material: PBMCs or T cells enriched from blood (not recorded which). Every receptor here comes from a woman aged 45-65 years who had recovered from COVID-19.

The chain employs TRBV5-1 and TRBJ2-3; possible D gene TRBD2, 6 bases. Trimming shortened V by 0 bases and J by 5 bases, and 10 bases separated the two germline ends. Per germline, CDR1 SGHRS and CDR2 YFSETQ. The CDR3 consists of 14 residues. The CDR3 region has the DNA TGCGCCAGCAGCTTGGCGGGGGAACTAGATACGCAGTATTTT. The encoded protein is CASSLAGELDTQYF.

In nucleotides, the CDR3 is TGTGCCACCAGTGATCCCTTAGGGGACCAAGAGACCCAGTACTTC. Protein sequence: CATSDPLGDQETQYF. The chain carries TRBV24-1 and TRBJ2-5, with D possibly being TRBD1 (5 bases). Trimming stripped 3 bases from V and 0 bases from J, with 10 bases between. CDR3 size: 15 residues. The germline V gene has CDR1 KGHDR and CDR2 SFDVKD.

The V and J genes are TRBV28 and TRBJ2-5, with 7 bases that match TRBD1. There are 14 residues in the CDR3. The ends lost 5 bases at V and 3 bases at J; junction bases unmatched: 6. CDR1 MDHEN and CDR2 SYDVKM come from the germline V gene. In DNA form, the CDR3 reads TGTGCCAGCAGTGCCGGGACAGAGGAAGAGACCCAGTACTTC. It translates to CASSAGTEEETQYF.

This clone was found once. The rearrangement links TRBV12-5 to TRBJ1-1, with TRBD1 matching 8 bases. Germline V gene data show CDR1 as LGHNT and CDR2 as FRNRAP. With V trimmed by 1 base and J by 1 base, 2 bases remained unmatched. This CDR3 is built from 15 residues. The CDR3 region is CASGLGTGPNTEAFF. The DNA for the CDR3 is TGTGCTAGTGGTTTGGGGACAGGGCCGAACACTGAAGCTTTCTTT. Full variable domain (missing parts from reference TRBV12-5 and TRBJ1-1): DARVTQTPRHKVTEMGQEVTMRCQPILGHNTVFWYRQTMMQGLELLAYFRNRAPLDDSGMPKDRFSAEMPDATLATLKIQPSEPRDSAVYFCASGLGTGPNTEAFFGQGTRLTVV.

V usage is TRBV6-1 and J usage is TRBJ1-6; TRBD1 is a possible D gene (5 bases). V lost 2 bases and J lost 7, with 12 bases in between. CDR3 length: 15 amino acids. Germline V gives CDR1 MNHNS, CDR2 SASEGT. DNA of the CDR3: TGTGCCAGCAGTGAAACCGACAGTAGGAATTCACCCCTCCACTTT. Translation: CASSETDSRNSPLHF.